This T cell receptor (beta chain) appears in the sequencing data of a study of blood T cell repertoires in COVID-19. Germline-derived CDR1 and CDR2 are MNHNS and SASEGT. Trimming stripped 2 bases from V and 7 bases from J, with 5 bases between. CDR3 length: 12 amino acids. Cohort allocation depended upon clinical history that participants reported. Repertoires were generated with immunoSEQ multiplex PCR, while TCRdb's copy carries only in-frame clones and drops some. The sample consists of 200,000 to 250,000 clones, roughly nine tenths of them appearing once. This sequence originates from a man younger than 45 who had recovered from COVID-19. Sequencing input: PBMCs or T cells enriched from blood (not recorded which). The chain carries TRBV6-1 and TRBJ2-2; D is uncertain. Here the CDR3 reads CASSESGGELFF. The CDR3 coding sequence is TGTGCCAGCAGTGAATCCGGCGGGGAGCTGTTTTTT.